This T cell receptor beta chain emerged from a study of OX40 agonist ivuxolimab in advanced cancers. Overall study context: Patients assigned to dose escalation were diagnosed with hepatocellular carcinoma, melanoma, renal cell or head and neck cancer. Three patients had partial responses: one hepatocellular carcinoma, two cutaneous melanoma.

This clone was seen more than once but under ten times. Its antigen is not identified. This CDR3 comprises 12 residues. Trimming took off 6 bases at V and 7 bases at J, with 9 bases between the two ends. Germline loops: CDR1 SGHVT, CDR2 SQSDAQ. Study-wide results and limits: Blood T cells, both CD4+ and CD8+, expanded clonally by week 6 at 0.1 to 3.0 mg/kg. Expanded clones were, on average, more numerous among CD8+ T cells than CD4+.

The protocol was immunoSEQ multiplex PCR, while the TCRdb copy is restricted to in-frame clones and leaves out a portion. The table shows roughly 25,000 clones, with around 76% occurring only once. The sample consisted of CD4+ or CD8+ T cells sorted from blood, taken in a trial of the OX40 agonist ivuxolimab. The clonotype originates from an adult with an advanced solid tumor such as melanoma, head and neck, liver or kidney cancer. The chain is built from TRBV7-4 and TRBJ1-4; D possibly corresponds to TRBD1 (5 bases). CDR3 nucleotides: TGTGCCAGCAGGGCAGGGAGTGAAAAACTGTTTTTT. This gives the protein CASRAGSEKLFF.